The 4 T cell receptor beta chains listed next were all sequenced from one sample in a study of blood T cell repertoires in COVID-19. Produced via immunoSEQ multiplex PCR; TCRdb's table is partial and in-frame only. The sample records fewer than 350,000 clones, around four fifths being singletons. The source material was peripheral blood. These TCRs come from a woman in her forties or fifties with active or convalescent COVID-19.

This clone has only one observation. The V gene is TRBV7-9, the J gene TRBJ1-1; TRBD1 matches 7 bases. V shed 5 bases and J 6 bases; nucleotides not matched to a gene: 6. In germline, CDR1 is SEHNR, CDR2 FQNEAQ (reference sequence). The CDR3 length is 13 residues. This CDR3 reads CASSPQGGSEAFF. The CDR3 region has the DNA TGTGCCAGCAGCCCCCAGGGGGGATCTGAAGCTTTCTTT.

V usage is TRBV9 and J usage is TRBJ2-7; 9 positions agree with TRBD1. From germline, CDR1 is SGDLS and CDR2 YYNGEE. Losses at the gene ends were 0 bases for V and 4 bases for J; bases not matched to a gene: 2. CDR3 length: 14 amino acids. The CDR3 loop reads CASSVAGTGYEQYF. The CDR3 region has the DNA TGTGCCAGCAGCGTAGCCGGGACAGGGTACGAGCAGTACTTC.

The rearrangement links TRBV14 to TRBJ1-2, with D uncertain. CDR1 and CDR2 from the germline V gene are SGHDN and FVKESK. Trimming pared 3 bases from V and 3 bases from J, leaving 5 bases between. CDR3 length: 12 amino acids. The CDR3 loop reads CASSHSHYGYTF. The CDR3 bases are TGTGCCAGCAGCCATAGCCACTATGGCTACACCTTC.

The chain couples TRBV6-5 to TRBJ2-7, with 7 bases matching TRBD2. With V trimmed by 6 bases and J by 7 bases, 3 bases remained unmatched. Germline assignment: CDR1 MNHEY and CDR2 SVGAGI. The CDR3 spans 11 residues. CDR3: CASSHGGEQYF. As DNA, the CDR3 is TGTGCCAGCAGCCACGGGGGGGAGCAGTACTTC.